This paragraph reports one TCR beta chain. The data are from a study of shared clonotypes between healthy human individuals. The data were produced by immunoSEQ multiplex PCR, yet TCRdb's version contains in-frame clones alone and is incomplete. The sample includes 2.3 million or so clones, just over 90% of them seen just once. CDR1 SGHVS and CDR2 FQNEAQ come from the germline V gene. V lost 5 bases, J lost 6 bases, and 4 bases stayed unmatched. This CDR3 spans 14 amino acids. The TCR sequence derives from a man aged 18 to 29 in good health. Some clones in this sample may be carry-over from other donors' samples. Sequenced input: naive CD4+ T cells from PBMCs. Subset here: CD45RA+ positively selected. V and J are TRBV7-8 and TRBJ2-1, with TRBD1 identical over 10 bases. Written as DNA, the CDR3 is TGTGCCAGCAGCCCGGGACAGGGGCGCAATGAGCAGTTCTTC. It encodes CASSPGQGRNEQFF.